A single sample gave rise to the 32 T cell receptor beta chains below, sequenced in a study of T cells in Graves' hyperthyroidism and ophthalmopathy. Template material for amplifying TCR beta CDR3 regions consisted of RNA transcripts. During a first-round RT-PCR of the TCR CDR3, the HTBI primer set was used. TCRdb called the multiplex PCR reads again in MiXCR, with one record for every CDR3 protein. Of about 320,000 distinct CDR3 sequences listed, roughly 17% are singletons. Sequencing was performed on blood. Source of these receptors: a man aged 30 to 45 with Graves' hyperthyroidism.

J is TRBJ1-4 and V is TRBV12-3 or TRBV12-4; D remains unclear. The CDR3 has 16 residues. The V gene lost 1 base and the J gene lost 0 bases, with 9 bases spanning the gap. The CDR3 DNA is TGTGCCAGCAGTTTAGGGAGTCCAGCAACTAATGAAAAACTGTTTTTT. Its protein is CASSLGSPATNEKLFF.

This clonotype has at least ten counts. CDR3 sequence reads: CATTGTSGAEYETQYF. Written as DNA, the CDR3 is TGTGCCACAACCGGGACTAGCGGGGCGGAGTATGAGACCCAGTACTTC. The V gene is TRBV2, the J gene TRBJ2-5; 13 bases match TRBD2. CDR1 and CDR2 (germline): SNHLY, FYNNEI. The V and J ends lost 10 bases and 5 bases, in that order; junction bases with no gene match: 13. This CDR3 comprises 16 residues.

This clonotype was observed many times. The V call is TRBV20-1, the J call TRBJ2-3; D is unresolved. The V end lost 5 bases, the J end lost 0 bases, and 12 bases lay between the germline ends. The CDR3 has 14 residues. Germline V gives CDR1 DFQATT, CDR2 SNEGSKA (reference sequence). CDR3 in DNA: TGCAGTGCTTGGATGGTAGTGAGCACAGATACGCAGTATTTT. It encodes CSAWMVVSTDTQYF.

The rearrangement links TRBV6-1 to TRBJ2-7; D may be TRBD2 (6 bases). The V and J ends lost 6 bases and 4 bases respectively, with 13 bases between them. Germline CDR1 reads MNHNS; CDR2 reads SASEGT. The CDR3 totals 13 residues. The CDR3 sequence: CASSRVEGYEQYF. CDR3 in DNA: TGTGCCAGCAGCCGAGTGGAGGGATACGAGCAGTACTTC.

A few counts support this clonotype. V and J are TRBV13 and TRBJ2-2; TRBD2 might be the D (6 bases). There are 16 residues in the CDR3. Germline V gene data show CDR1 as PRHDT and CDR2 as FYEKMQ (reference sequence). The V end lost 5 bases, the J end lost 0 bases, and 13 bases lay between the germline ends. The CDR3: CASSPSGGTNTGELFF. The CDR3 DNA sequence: TGTGCCAGCAGCCCTTCCGGGGGTACGAACACCGGGGAGCTGTTTTTT.

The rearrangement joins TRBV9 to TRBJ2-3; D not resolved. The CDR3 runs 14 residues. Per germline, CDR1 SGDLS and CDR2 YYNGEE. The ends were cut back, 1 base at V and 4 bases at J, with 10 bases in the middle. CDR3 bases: TGTGCCAGCAGCGTACGGGCCCGTGCAGATACGCAGTATTTT. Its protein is CASSVRARADTQYF.

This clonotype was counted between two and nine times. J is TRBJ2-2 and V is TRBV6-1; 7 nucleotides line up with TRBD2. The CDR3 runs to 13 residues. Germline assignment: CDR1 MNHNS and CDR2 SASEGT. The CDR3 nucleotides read TGTCCTAGCGGCAAACAGAACACCGGGGAGCTGTTTTTT. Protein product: CPSGKQNTGELFF.

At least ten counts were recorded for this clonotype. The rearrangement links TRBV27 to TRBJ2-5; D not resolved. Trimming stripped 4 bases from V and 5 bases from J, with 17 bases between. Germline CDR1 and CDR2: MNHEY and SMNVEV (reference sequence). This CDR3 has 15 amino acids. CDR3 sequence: CASSYSPPVWETQYF. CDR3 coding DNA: TGTGCCAGCAGTTACTCCCCACCAGTTTGGGAGACCCAGTACTTC.

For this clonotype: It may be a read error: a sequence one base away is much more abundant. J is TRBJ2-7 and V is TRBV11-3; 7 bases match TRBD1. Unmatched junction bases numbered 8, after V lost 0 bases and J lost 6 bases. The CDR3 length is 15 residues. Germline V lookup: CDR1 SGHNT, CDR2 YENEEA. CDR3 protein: CASSLDQGDPREQYF. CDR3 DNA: TGTGCCAGCAGCTTAGACCAGGGGGATCCCCGCGAGCAGTACTTC.

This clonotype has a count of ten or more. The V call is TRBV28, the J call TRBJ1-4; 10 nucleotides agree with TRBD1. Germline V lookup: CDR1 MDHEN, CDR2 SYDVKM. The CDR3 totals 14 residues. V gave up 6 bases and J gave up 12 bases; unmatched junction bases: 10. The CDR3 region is CASSMGQGIRELFF. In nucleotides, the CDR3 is TGTGCCAGCAGCATGGGACAGGGGATTCGGGAACTGTTTTTT.

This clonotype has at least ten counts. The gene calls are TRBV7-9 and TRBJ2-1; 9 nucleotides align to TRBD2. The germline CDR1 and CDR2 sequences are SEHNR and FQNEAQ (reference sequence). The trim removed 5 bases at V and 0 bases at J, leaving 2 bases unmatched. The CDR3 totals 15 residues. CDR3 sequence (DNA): TGTGCCAGCAGCCATAGCGGGAGCTCCTACAATGAGCAGTTCTTC. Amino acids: CASSHSGSSYNEQFF.

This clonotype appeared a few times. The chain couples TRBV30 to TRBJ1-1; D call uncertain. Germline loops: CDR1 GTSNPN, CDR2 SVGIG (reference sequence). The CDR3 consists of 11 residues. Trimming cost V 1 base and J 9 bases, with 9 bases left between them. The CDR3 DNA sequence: TGTGCCTGGAGTGGGCTGATCAAAGCTTTCTTT. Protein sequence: CAWSGLIKAFF.

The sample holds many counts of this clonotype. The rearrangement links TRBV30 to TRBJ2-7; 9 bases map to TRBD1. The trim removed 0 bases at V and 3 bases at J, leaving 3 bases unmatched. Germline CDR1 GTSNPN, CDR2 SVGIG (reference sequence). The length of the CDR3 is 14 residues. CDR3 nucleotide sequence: TGTGCCTGGAGTGTCGGGACAGGGCTCTACGAGCAGTACTTC. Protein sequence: CAWSVGTGLYEQYF.

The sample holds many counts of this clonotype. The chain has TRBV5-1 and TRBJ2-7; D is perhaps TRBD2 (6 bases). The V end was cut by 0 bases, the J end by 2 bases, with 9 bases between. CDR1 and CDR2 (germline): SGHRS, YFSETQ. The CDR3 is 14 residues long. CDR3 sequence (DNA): TGCGCCAGCAGCTTGGGGGGACTTACCTACGAGCAGTACTTC. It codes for CASSLGGLTYEQYF. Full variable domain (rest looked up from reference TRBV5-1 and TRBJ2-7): KAGVTQTPRYLIKTRGQQVTLSCSPISGHRSVSWYQQTPGQGLQFLFEYFSETQRNKGNFPGRFSGRQFSNSRSEMNVSTLELGDSALYLCASSLGGLTYEQYFGPGTRLTVT.

CDR3 DNA sequence: TGCGCCAGCAGCCAAGGACAGAAACTGTTTTTT. This sequence encodes CASSQGQKLFF. The chain links TRBV4-1 to TRBJ1-4; weak D call: TRBD1 (5 bases). CDR1 is MGHRA, CDR2 YSYEKL, per germline. Trimming stripped 1 base from V and 11 bases from J, with 5 bases between. The CDR3 is made up of 11 amino acids.

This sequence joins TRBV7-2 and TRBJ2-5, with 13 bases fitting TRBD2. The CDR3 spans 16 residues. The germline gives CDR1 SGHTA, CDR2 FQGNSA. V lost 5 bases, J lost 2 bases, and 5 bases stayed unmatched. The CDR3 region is CASSRGTSGTQETQYF. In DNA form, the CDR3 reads TGTGCCAGCAGCCGCGGGACTAGCGGGACTCAAGAGACCCAGTACTTC.

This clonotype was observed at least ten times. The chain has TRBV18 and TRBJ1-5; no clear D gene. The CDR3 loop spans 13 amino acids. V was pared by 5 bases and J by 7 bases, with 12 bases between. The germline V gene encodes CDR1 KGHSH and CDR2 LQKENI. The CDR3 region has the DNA TGTGCCAGCTCAGTGCAGGCCAGGCAGCCCCAGCATTTT. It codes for CASSVQARQPQHF.

The CDR3 coding sequence is TGTGCCAGCAGCCCTTTCCGGGACAGAAGCTACGAGCAGTACTTC. Translated, it gives CASSPFRDRSYEQYF. The V call is TRBV4-2, the J call TRBJ2-7, with TRBD1 matching 7 bases. The CDR3 length is 15 residues. Trimming at V came to 4 bases and at J to 3 bases, leaving 9 bases not matched to a gene. The V gene's germline CDR1 is LGHNA and CDR2 YNFKEQ.

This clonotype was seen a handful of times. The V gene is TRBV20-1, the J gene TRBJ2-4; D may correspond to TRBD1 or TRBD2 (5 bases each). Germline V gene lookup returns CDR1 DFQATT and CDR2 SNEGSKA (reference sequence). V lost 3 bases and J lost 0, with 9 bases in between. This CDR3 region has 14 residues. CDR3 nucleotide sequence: TGCAGTGCTAGGAGGGGATTAGCCAAAAACATTCAGTACTTC. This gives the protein CSARRGLAKNIQYF.

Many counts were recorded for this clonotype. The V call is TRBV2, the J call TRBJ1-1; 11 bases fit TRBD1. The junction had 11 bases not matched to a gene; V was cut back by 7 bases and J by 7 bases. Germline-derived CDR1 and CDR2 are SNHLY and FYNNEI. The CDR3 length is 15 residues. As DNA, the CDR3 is TGTGCCAGCATACCCGACGCGGGACAGGGGGGTGAAGCTTTCTTT. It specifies CASIPDAGQGGEAFF. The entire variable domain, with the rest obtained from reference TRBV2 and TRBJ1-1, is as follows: EPEVTQTPSHQVTQMGQEVILRCVPISNHLYFYWYRQILGQKVEFLVSFYNNEISEKSEIFDDQFSVERPDGSNFTLKIRSTKLEDSAMYFCASIPDAGQGGEAFFGQGTRLTVV.

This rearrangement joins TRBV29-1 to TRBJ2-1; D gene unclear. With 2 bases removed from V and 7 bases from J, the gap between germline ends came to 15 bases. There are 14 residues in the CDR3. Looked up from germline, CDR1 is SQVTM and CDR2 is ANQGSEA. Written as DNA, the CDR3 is TGCAGCGTTGAACGGGCCTCGGTGGGGAATGAGCAGTTCTTC. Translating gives CSVERASVGNEQFF.

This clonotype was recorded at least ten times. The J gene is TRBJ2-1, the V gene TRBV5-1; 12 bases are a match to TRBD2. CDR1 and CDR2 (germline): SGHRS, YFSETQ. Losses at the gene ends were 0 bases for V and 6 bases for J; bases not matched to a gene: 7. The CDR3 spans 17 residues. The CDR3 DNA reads TGCGCCAGCAGCTTGGAAGGACTAGCGGGATTGGGCAATGAGCAGTTCTTC. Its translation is CASSLEGLAGLGNEQFF.

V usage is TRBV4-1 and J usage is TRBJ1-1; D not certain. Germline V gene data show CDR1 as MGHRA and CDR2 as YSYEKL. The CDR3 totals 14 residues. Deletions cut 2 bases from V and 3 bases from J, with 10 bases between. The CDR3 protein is CASSQTRQDTEAFF. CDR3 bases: TGCGCCAGCAGCCAAACGCGTCAGGACACTGAAGCTTTCTTT.

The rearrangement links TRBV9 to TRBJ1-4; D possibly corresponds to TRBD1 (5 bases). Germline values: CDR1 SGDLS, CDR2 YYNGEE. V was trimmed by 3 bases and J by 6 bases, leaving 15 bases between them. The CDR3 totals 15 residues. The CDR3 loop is CASSARPGGYEKLFF. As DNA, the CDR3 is TGTGCCAGCAGCGCCCGCCCGGGGGGGTATGAAAAACTGTTTTTT. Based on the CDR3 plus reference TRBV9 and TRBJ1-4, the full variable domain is DSGVTQTPKHLITATGQRVTLRCSPRSGDLSVYWYQQSLDQGLQFLIQYYNGEERAKGNILERFSAQQFPDLHSELNLSSLELGDSALYFCASSARPGGYEKLFFGSGTQLSVL.

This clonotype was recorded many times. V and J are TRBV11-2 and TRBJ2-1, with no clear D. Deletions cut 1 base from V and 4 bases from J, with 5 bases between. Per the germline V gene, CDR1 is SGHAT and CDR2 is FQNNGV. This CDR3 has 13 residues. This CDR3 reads CASSLVSYNEQFF. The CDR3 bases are TGTGCCAGCAGCTTAGTTTCTTACAATGAGCAGTTCTTC.

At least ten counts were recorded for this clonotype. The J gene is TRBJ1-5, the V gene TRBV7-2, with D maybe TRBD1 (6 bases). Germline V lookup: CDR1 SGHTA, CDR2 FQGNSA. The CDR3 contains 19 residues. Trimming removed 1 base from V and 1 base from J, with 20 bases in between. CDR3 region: CASSLGLGVGAESNQPQHF. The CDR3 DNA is TGTGCCAGCAGCTTAGGTTTAGGCGTGGGGGCGGAGAGCAATCAGCCCCAGCATTTT.

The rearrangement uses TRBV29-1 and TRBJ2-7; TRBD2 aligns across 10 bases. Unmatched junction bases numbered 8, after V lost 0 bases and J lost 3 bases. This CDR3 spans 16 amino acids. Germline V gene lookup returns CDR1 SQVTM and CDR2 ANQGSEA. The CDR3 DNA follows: TGCAGCGTTGAAGATCTGAGCGGGAGGGCCAACTACGAGCAGTACTTC. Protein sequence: CSVEDLSGRANYEQYF.

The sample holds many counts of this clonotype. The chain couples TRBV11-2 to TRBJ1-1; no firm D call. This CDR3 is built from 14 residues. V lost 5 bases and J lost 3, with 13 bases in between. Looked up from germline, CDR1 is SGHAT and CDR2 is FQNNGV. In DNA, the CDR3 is TGTGCCAGCAGCCCCGGGCCCCTGGACACTGAAGCTTTCTTT. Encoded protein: CASSPGPLDTEAFF.

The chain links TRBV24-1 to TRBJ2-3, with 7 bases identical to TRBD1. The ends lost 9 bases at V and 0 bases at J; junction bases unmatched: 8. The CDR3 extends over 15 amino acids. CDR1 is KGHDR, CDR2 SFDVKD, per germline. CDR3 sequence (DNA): TGTGCCACCGAGGGGGCAGATAAAAGCACAGATACGCAGTATTTT. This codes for CATEGADKSTDTQYF.

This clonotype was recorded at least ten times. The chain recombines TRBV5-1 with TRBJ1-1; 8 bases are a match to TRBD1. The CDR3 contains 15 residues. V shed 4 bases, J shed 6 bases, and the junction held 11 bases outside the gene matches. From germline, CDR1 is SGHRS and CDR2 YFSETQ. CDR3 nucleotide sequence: TGCGCCAGCAGCCGGACGGACAGGGTGGCAGCTGAAGCTTTCTTT. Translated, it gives CASSRTDRVAAEAFF.

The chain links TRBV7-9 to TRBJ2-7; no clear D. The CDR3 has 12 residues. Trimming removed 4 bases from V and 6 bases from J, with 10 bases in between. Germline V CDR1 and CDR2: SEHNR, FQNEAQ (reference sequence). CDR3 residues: CASSSAGPEQYF. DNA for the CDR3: TGTGCCAGCAGCTCTGCTGGGCCCGAGCAGTACTTC.

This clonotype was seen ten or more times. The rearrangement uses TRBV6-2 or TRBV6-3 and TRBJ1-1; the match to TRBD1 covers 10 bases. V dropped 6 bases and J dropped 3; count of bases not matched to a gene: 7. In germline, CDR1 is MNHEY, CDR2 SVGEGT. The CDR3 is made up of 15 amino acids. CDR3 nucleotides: TGTGCCAGCAGCTCCCGGGACAGGGGCGACACTGAAGCTTTCTTT. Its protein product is CASSSRDRGDTEAFF.